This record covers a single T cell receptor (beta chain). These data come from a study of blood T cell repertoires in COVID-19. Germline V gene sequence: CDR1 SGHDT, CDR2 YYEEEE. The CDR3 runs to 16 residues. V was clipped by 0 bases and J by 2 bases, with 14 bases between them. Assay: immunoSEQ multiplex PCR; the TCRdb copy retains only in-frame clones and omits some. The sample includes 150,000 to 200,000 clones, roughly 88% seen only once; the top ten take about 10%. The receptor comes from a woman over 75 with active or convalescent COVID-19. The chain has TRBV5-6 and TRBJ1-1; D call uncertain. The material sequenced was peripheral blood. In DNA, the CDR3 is TGTGCCAGCAGCTTGGAAGGGAGGTCGAGTAACACTGAAGCTTTCTTT. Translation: CASSLEGRSSNTEAFF. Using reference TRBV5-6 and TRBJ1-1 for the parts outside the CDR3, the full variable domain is DAGVTQSPTHLIKTRGQQVTLRCSPKSGHDTVSWYQQALGQGPQFIFQYYEEEERQRGNFPDRFSGHQFPNYSSELNVNALLLGDSALYLCASSLEGRSSNTEAFFGQGTRLTVV.